The 5 T cell receptor beta chains reported below all come from one sample, sequenced in a study of monozygotic twins with inflammatory bowel disease. TCRdb processed the 5' RACE reads again and assigns one entry to each CDR3 protein, with no DNA. The data include about 300,000 distinct CDR3 sequences; the top ten clones carry 5% to 6%. Sample: blood. These receptor sequences come from a human donor with ulcerative colitis or Crohn's disease, or a healthy co-twin of an affected twin (not recorded which).

The CDR3 sequence is CASSLLVNSYEQYF. This chain uses TRBV27 with TRBJ2-7. The CDR3 is 14 amino acids. The germline gives CDR1 MNHEY, CDR2 SMNVEV (reference sequence).

The rearrangement joins TRBV7-2 to TRBJ1-2; absent DNA, TCRdb's TRBD1 call cannot be checked. Per germline, CDR1 SGHTA and CDR2 FQGNSA. There are 14 residues in the CDR3. The CDR3 spells CASSFSGGKYGYTF.

The gene calls are TRBV12-3 or TRBV12-4 and TRBJ2-7; TCRdb's D call of TRBD1 is untestable without DNA. This CDR3 spans 14 amino acids. CDR3 sequence: CASSSGPFQYEQYF.

The chain joins TRBV20-1 to TRBJ2-1. This CDR3 region has 12 residues. Germline lookup yields CDR1 DFQATT and CDR2 SNEGSKA (reference sequence). CDR3 sequence: CSARDNWDEQFF.

The chain is built from TRBV5-5 and TRBJ2-2. The CDR3 extends over 14 amino acids. From germline, CDR1 is SGHKS and CDR2 YYEKEE (reference sequence). This CDR3 is CASSFRVSFGELFF.